The 30 T cell receptor beta chains given below trace back to one sample, sequenced in a study of blood T cell repertoires in COVID-19. The protocol was immunoSEQ multiplex PCR, while the TCRdb copy is restricted to in-frame clones and leaves out a portion. The sample contains about 170,000 clones, 65% to 85% of which appear only once. Sequencing was carried out using PBMCs or T cells enriched from blood (not recorded which). These receptors all stem from a woman aged 50 to 65 in a cohort exposed to, infected with or recovered from COVID-19 (not recorded which).

This chain uses TRBV5-6 with TRBJ1-2; no reliable D call. Trimming took off 4 bases at V and 4 bases at J, with 23 bases between the two ends. From germline, CDR1 is SGHDT and CDR2 YYEEEE. This CDR3 has 17 amino acids. The CDR3 DNA follows: TGTGCCAGCAGCCCGTGGGGTGTTCGGGGATTGACCTATGGCTACACCTTC. It codes for CASSPWGVRGLTYGYTF.

V and J are TRBV28 and TRBJ2-3; 10 bases agree with TRBD2. CDR3 size: 16 residues. From germline, CDR1 is MDHEN and CDR2 SYDVKM. J was trimmed by 1 base and V by 3 bases; bases with no gene match: 4. The chain's CDR3 is CASSFRTSGRTDTQYF. As DNA, the CDR3 is TGTGCCAGCAGTTTCCGGACTAGCGGTCGCACAGATACGCAGTATTTT.

The V call is TRBV10-3, the J call TRBJ2-1; D not resolved. This CDR3 comprises 14 residues. Trimming cost V 6 bases and J 0 bases, with 9 bases left between them. Germline V gives CDR1 ENHRY, CDR2 SYGVKD. CDR3 region: CAIRQDSSYNEQFF. The DNA for the CDR3 is TGTGCCATCAGGCAGGATAGCTCCTACAATGAGCAGTTCTTC.

The rearrangement links TRBV4-3 to TRBJ1-1; 11 bases align to TRBD1. Germline trimming cut 2 bases from V and 5 bases from J; bases unmatched to any gene: 7. This CDR3 spans 16 amino acids. Germline V gives CDR1 LGHNA, CDR2 YSLEER. The CDR3 DNA is TGCGCCAGCAGCCAAAGGACAGGGGGCTTGGGGACTGAAGCTTTCTTT. Residues: CASSQRTGGLGTEAFF.

The rearrangement uses TRBV18 and TRBJ2-1; 8 nucleotides line up with TRBD2. The ends lost 6 bases at V and 3 bases at J; junction bases unmatched: 7. The germline V gene encodes CDR1 KGHSH and CDR2 LQKENI. CDR3 size: 15 residues. CDR3 loop: CASSREGPGYNEQFF. Here the CDR3 DNA reads TGTGCCAGCTCCCGGGAGGGCCCAGGCTACAATGAGCAGTTCTTC.

This clone occurred once. The chain is built from TRBV7-9 and TRBJ2-5; maybe TRBD2 (7 bases). The germline V gene has CDR1 SEHNR and CDR2 FQNEAQ (reference sequence). The V gene lost 4 bases and the J gene lost 5 bases, with 14 bases spanning the gap. The CDR3 length is 14 residues. The CDR3, as DNA: TGTGCCAGCAGCTCGGGGGGCAGTAAGGAGACCCAGTACTTC. Amino acid sequence: CASSSGGSKETQYF.

The CDR3 spells CASSLELVAESTDTQYF. The CDR3 nucleotides are TGTGCCAGCAGCTTAGAGTTGGTAGCAGAGAGCACAGATACGCAGTATTTT. The chain is built from TRBV11-2 and TRBJ2-3; D uncertain. Germline V gene lookup returns CDR1 SGHAT and CDR2 FQNNGV. The V gene lost 0 bases and the J gene lost 0 bases, with 13 bases spanning the gap. CDR3 length: 17 residues.

J is TRBJ1-3 and V is TRBV19; 7 bases line up with TRBD1. There are 14 residues in the CDR3. V lost 7 bases, J lost 8 bases, and 11 bases stayed unmatched. Germline CDR1 reads LNHDA; CDR2 reads SQIVND (reference sequence). CDR3 sequence reads: CASTPDPTGDTIYF. For the CDR3, the DNA is TGTGCCAGTACCCCGGACCCAACAGGGGACACCATATATTTT.

V gene TRBV5-6 combines with J gene TRBJ2-7; tentatively, D is TRBD2 (6 bases). The V end was cut by 4 bases, the J end by 0 bases, with 14 bases between. The CDR3 length is 15 residues. Germline CDR1 reads SGHDT; CDR2 reads YYEEEE. The CDR3 DNA follows: TGTGCCAGCAGCCTGACCGGGACTCTCTCCTACGAGCAGTACTTC. It translates to CASSLTGTLSYEQYF.

The chain recombines TRBV6-2 or TRBV6-3 with TRBJ2-2, with a tentative D call TRBD1 (5 bases). The CDR3 is made up of 15 amino acids. V lost 2 bases and J 4 bases, leaving 11 bases between the germline ends. CDR1 is MNHEY, CDR2 SVGEGT, per germline. CDR3 bases: TGTGCCAGCAGTTACAGGGGCTCCCCCACCGGGGAGCTGTTTTTT. Translation gives CASSYRGSPTGELFF.

The V call is TRBV9, the J call TRBJ1-2; D is possibly TRBD1 (5 bases). This CDR3 has 12 residues. With 2 bases removed from V and 7 bases from J, the gap between germline ends came to 9 bases. From germline, CDR1 is SGDLS and CDR2 YYNGEE. The CDR3 DNA reads as TGTGCCAGCAGCGTGGGAGGGACTGGCTACACCTTC. Translated: CASSVGGTGYTF.

This rearrangement joins TRBV5-6 to TRBJ2-7; the match to TRBD1 covers 7 bases. Germline V gives CDR1 SGHDT, CDR2 YYEEEE. V shed 4 bases and J 3 bases; nucleotides not matched to a gene: 7. The CDR3 runs to 14 residues. In DNA form, the CDR3 reads TGTGCCAGCAGCGGGGTGACAGGGAACTACGAGCAGTACTTC. This codes for CASSGVTGNYEQYF.

The chain is built from TRBV3-1 (or the pseudogene TRBV3-2) and TRBJ2-7, with TRBD2 matching 9 bases. CDR3 size: 18 residues. Germline CDR1 is LGHDT and CDR2 is YNNKEL (reference sequence). V dropped 2 bases and J dropped 2; count of bases not matched to a gene: 13. This CDR3 is CASSQPGLAVPSPYEQYF. The CDR3 nucleotides are TGTGCCAGCAGCCAACCGGGACTAGCCGTCCCGTCACCCTACGAGCAGTACTTC.

The J gene is TRBJ1-1, the V gene TRBV11-3; tentatively, D is TRBD1 (5 bases). Germline-derived CDR1 and CDR2 are SGHNT and YENEEA. This CDR3 spans 13 amino acids. Trimming left V 1 base short and J 4 bases short, with 7 bases between. Here the CDR3 DNA reads TGTGCCAGCAGCTTAGCGGGGGGCACTGAAGCTTTCTTT. This gives the protein CASSLAGGTEAFF. Full variable domain (outside the CDR3, taken from reference TRBV11-3 and TRBJ1-1): EAGVVQSPRYKIIEKKQPVAFWCNPISGHNTLYWYLQNLGQGPELLIRYENEEAVDDSQLPKDRFSAERLKGVDSTLKIQPAELGDSAVYLCASSLAGGTEAFFGQGTRLTVV.

The chain recombines TRBV9 with TRBJ2-1, with D perhaps matching TRBD2 (6 bases). CDR1 SGDLS and CDR2 YYNGEE come from the germline V gene. V lost 4 bases, J lost 6 bases, and 17 bases lay in between. The CDR3 has 15 residues. The CDR3 coding sequence is TGTGCCAGCAGCCTCCAGGGACTTCCGGGCAATGAGCAGTTCTTC. It yields the protein CASSLQGLPGNEQFF.

The chain employs TRBV11-3 and TRBJ2-2; no clear D. The germline gives CDR1 SGHNT, CDR2 YENEEA. V was pared by 4 bases and J by 4 bases, with 10 bases between. The CDR3 consists of 14 residues. CDR3 amino acids: CASSSDWSTGELFF. DNA for the CDR3: TGTGCCAGCAGCTCCGACTGGAGCACCGGGGAGCTGTTTTTT.

The J gene is TRBJ2-5, the V gene TRBV4-1; D not certain. Germline V lookup: CDR1 MGHRA, CDR2 YSYEKL. With 0 bases removed from V and 0 bases from J, the gap between germline ends came to 5 bases. The CDR3 is made up of 14 amino acids. The CDR3 loop is CASSQDRYQETQYF. CDR3 nucleotides: TGCGCCAGCAGCCAAGACAGGTACCAAGAGACCCAGTACTTC.

This CDR3 reads CASSQDSGGTQYF. The CDR3 DNA sequence: TGTGCCAGCAGCCAAGATTCGGGGGGTACGCAGTATTTT. V and J are TRBV3-1 (or the pseudogene TRBV3-2) and TRBJ2-3; 7 bases line up with TRBD2. CDR3 length: 13 amino acids. V lost 0 bases, J lost 8 bases, and 2 bases stayed unmatched. In germline, CDR1 is LGHDT, CDR2 YNNKEL (reference sequence).

The chain employs TRBV19 and TRBJ1-1; weak D call: TRBD1 (5 bases). The CDR3 sequence is 16 residues long. V was trimmed by 6 bases and J by 3 bases, leaving 20 bases between them. Germline-derived CDR1 and CDR2 are LNHDA and SQIVND (reference sequence). CDR3: CASSFLIWGGDTEAFF. For the CDR3, the DNA is TGTGCCAGTAGCTTCTTGATTTGGGGAGGGGACACTGAAGCTTTCTTT.

This chain uses TRBV27 with TRBJ1-5; D not certain. Per germline, CDR1 MNHEY and CDR2 SMNVEV (reference sequence). This CDR3 comprises 15 residues. V was cut by 8 bases and J by 4 bases, with 18 bases left in between. In DNA, the CDR3 is TGTGCCAGCCGCGGCTGGGAGGGCGGGAATCAGCCCCAGCATTTT. It encodes CASRGWEGGNQPQHF.

The genes are TRBV27 and TRBJ1-2, with D perhaps matching TRBD1 (5 bases). Per germline, CDR1 MNHEY and CDR2 SMNVEV (reference sequence). This CDR3 is built from 16 residues. V was shortened by 3 bases and J by 8 bases, with 22 bases between the two germline ends. The CDR3: CASSFGTLTDAGGYTF. The DNA for the CDR3 is TGTGCCAGCAGTTTCGGGACCTTAACCGATGCGGGGGGCTACACCTTC.

The chain has TRBV10-3 and TRBJ1-4, with 9 bases fitting TRBD1. Germline loops: CDR1 ENHRY, CDR2 SYGVKD. J lost 6 bases, V lost 10 bases, and 3 bases had no gene match. The CDR3 runs to 12 residues. The CDR3 region is CATRQGDEKLFF. The CDR3 DNA reads as TGTGCCACTCGACAGGGGGATGAAAAACTGTTTTTT.

The chain combines TRBV27 with TRBJ2-4; 11 nucleotides agree with TRBD2. V shed 5 bases and J 1 base; nucleotides not matched to a gene: 7. Germline V gene sequence: CDR1 MNHEY, CDR2 SMNVEV (reference sequence). The CDR3 has 17 residues. For the CDR3, the DNA is TGTGCCAGCAGTATCCTAACTAGCGGGGGTGCCAAAAACATTCAGTACTTC. Amino acids: CASSILTSGGAKNIQYF.

This sequence joins TRBV6-5 and TRBJ1-2, with D possibly TRBD1 on 5 matching bases. CDR1 and CDR2 (germline): MNHEY, SVGAGI. The V end was cut by 6 bases, the J end by 7 bases, with 15 bases between. The CDR3 sequence is 13 residues long. This chain's CDR3 is CASRSTEIGGYTF. CDR3 in DNA: TGTGCCAGCAGGTCGACAGAGATTGGTGGCTACACCTTC.

The chain is built from TRBV6-5 and TRBJ2-2; D is perhaps TRBD1 (5 bases). V was clipped by 2 bases and J by 6 bases, with 16 bases between them. This CDR3 has 16 residues. CDR1 and CDR2 (germline): MNHEY, SVGAGI. CDR3 protein: CASSYQGEFRAGELFF. The CDR3 bases are TGTGCCAGCAGTTACCAAGGGGAATTTAGGGCCGGGGAGCTGTTTTTT.

The CDR3 here is CASRRTGTGVSEQYF. The DNA of the CDR3 is TGTGCCAGCAGGCGGACCGGGACAGGGGTAAGCGAGCAGTACTTC. The chain carries TRBV6-6 and TRBJ2-7; TRBD1 matches at 10 bases. CDR1 is MNHNY, CDR2 SVGAGI, per germline (reference sequence). Trimming removed 6 bases from V and 6 bases from J; junction bases left unmatched: 11. The CDR3 covers 15 residues.

This chain joins TRBV5-6 and TRBJ2-6; 9 nucleotides agree with TRBD1. V shed 4 bases and J 1 base; nucleotides not matched to a gene: 12. The CDR3 is made up of 19 amino acids. Germline-derived CDR1 and CDR2 are SGHDT and YYEEEE. CDR3 sequence: CASSTVDRGFSSGANVLTF. Written as DNA, the CDR3 is TGTGCCAGCAGCACGGTAGACAGGGGGTTCTCATCTGGGGCCAACGTCCTGACTTTC. The full variable domain, its missing parts supplied by reference TRBV5-6 and TRBJ2-6, is DAGVTQSPTHLIKTRGQQVTLRCSPKSGHDTVSWYQQALGQGPQFIFQYYEEEERQRGNFPDRFSGHQFPNYSSELNVNALLLGDSALYLCASSTVDRGFSSGANVLTFGAGSRLTVL.

This rearrangement joins TRBV28 to TRBJ1-5, with D possibly being TRBD1 (6 bases). Trimming removed 5 bases at V and 5 bases at J, with 19 bases between. Germline V gene lookup returns CDR1 MDHEN and CDR2 SYDVKM. This CDR3 has 16 residues. CDR3 amino acids: CASSRRSWGLDQPQHF. The CDR3 DNA reads TGTGCCAGCAGTCGCCGGAGTTGGGGGCTGGATCAGCCCCAGCATTTT.

In the case of this clone: The same CDR3 is also encoded by other DNA sequences in this sample. V and J are TRBV6-2 or TRBV6-3 and TRBJ2-7; TRBD1 aligns across 9 bases. The CDR3 is made up of 13 amino acids. V was pared by 4 bases and J by 4 bases, with 2 bases of the junction left unmatched. Germline assignment: CDR1 MNHEY and CDR2 SVGEGT. The CDR3 spells CASSFGTGYEQYF. The CDR3 bases are TGTGCCAGCAGTTTTGGGACAGGGTACGAGCAGTACTTC.

This chain connects TRBV3-1 (or the pseudogene TRBV3-2) to TRBJ2-5; possible D gene TRBD2, 5 bases. The germline V gene encodes CDR1 LGHDT and CDR2 YNNKEL (reference sequence). CDR3 length: 14 amino acids. Trimming stripped 1 base from V and 7 bases from J, with 13 bases between. Here the CDR3 DNA reads TGTGCCAGCAGCCAAGGGGCGGGCAGCGGGACCCAGTACTTC. It is translated as CASSQGAGSGTQYF.